This TCR beta chain was captured by sequencing in a study of control samples from healthy donors and cancer patients. Assay used: immunoSEQ multiplex PCR; TCRdb lists only in-frame clones, some missing. Among 50,000 to 55,000 clones listed, 90% to 95% were seen once. Germline V lookup: CDR1 SGHAT, CDR2 FQNNGV. Deletions cut 5 bases from V and 1 base from J, with 17 bases between. This CDR3 comprises 16 residues. Material for sequencing was blood. The receptor's source is a man aged 30 to 45 in good health. The rearrangement uses TRBV11-2 and TRBJ1-1, with a possible D match to TRBD1 (6 bases). The CDR3 coding sequence is TGTGCCAGCAGCACCTACTACAGGGAGAGGAACACTGAAGCTTTCTTT. It specifies CASSTYYRERNTEAFF. The variable domain in full, completed from reference TRBV11-2 and TRBJ1-1, reads EAGVAQSPRYKIIEKRQSVAFWCNPISGHATLYWYQQILGQGPKLLIQFQNNGVVDDSQLPKDRFSAERLKGVDSTLKIQPAKLEDSAVYLCASSTYYRERNTEAFFGQGTRLTVV.